Here is one T cell receptor beta chain with its context. No cognate antigen has been identified for it. No base quality values were provided; no much bigger clone lies one nucleotide off. The library was produced with the immunoSEQ multiplex PCR assay. This is the immuneACCESS table as TCRdb keeps it, with only in-frame sequences that have V and J called. A part of the clones is gone; compared with another copy, unresolved V genes explain less than half, and the rest is unexplained. For this sample the table gives 150,000 to 180,000 clones, of which 93% were detected only once. Approximately 2.5% of the sample comes from the top ten. V has 3 bases trimmed and J has 4 bases trimmed; junction bases matching no gene number 5. From cysteine to phenylalanine, the CDR3 is 16 amino acids long. Solely the CDR3 DNA is kept, with 48 bases framed from the first base. Sequences SGDLS (CDR1) and YYNGEE (CDR2) are obtained from the germline V gene.

The sample is drawn from a study of control samples from healthy donors and cancer patients (TCRdb year 2020). The V and J segments used are TRBV9 and TRBJ2-1; 12 junctional bases match TRBD2. The receptor was derived from a man aged 50 to 60 in good health. Sequenced input: blood. For the CDR3, the sequence is CASSARGLAGYNEQFF. The DNA reads as follows: TGTGCCAGCAGCGCCAGAGGACTAGCGGGGTACAATGAGCAGTTCTTC. With the rest looked up from the reference TRBV9 and TRBJ2-1 genes rather than sequenced, the full variable domain is DSGVTQTPKHLITATGQRVTLRCSPRSGDLSVYWYQQSLDQGLQFLIQYYNGEERAKGNILERFSAQQFPDLHSELNLSSLELGDSALYFCASSARGLAGYNEQFFGPGTRLTVL.